The present T cell receptor (beta chain) was sequenced within a study of regulatory T cells in long-lasting Graves disease. Study-wide points: Analysis covered peripheral blood alone, not thyroid tissue.

For TCR beta, libraries came from iRepertoire HTBI primers and Arm-PCR of CDR3 regions. MiXCR, applied by TCRdb to the multiplex PCR reads, yields one record per CDR3 protein. The data contain 580,000 or so distinct CDR3 sequences, roughly a sixth of them singletons. Described time point: newly diagnosed GD, antithyroid drugs for less than 3 months. Scientists built the TCR library using RNA that was extracted from PBMCs. This clonotype has only a few counts. Its antigen is not identified. CDR1 is MNHEY, CDR2 SVGAGI, per germline. V dropped 4 bases and J dropped 3 bases, with 12 bases sitting between them. The CDR3 covers 14 residues. Separately, the same data were catalogued under a study of T cells in Graves' hyperthyroidism and ophthalmopathy.

The TCR comes from a man aged 18-30 years with Graves disease. This chain connects TRBV6-5 to TRBJ2-5; D remains ambiguous. The material was peripheral blood mononuclear cells (PBMCs), obtained at new diagnosis, from a patient treated with antithyroid drugs. The CDR3 DNA sequence: TGTGCCAGCAGTTCCCCACACCGTGAAGAGACCCAGTACTTC. It codes for CASSSPHREETQYF.